Described below is a single T cell receptor beta chain sequence and its context. The data stem from a study of shared clonotypes between healthy human individuals. The table came from immunoSEQ multiplex PCR; TCRdb's copy has only in-frame clones and leaves some out. The sample has around 200,000 clones, roughly 93% seen once. There are 14 residues in the CDR3. Germline CDR1 and CDR2: SGHTA and FQGNSA. Trimming removed 7 bases at V and 5 bases at J, with 18 bases between. The TCR comes from a woman aged 25 to 45 in good health. Sequenced sample: naive CD4+ T cells sorted from blood. The subset here: CD45RA+ positively selected. The chain recombines TRBV7-2 with TRBJ2-7; no clear D gene. DNA for the CDR3: TGTGCCAGCAACTCGCCGCGGACGACCAACGAGCAGTACTTC. Its translation: CASNSPRTTNEQYF. The complete variable domain, with remaining parts taken from reference TRBV7-2 and TRBJ2-7, reads GAGVSQSPSNKVTEKGKDVELRCDPISGHTALYWYRQSLGQGLEFLIYFQGNSAPDKSGLPSDRFSAERTGGSVSTLTIQRTQQEDSAVYLCASNSPRTTNEQYFGPGTRLTVT.